This T cell receptor beta chain comes out of a study of beta chain features in type 1 diabetes (dated by TCRdb to the late 2010s). Background for the entire study: Patients and healthy donors did not differ in mean age, gender distribution, total cell number or subset yield. A total of some 100,000,000 sorted cells were examined across all samples, and a strong correlation was observed between cell number per subset and RNA yield. The study compared the TCRB repertoires of sorted circulating CD4+ T cell subsets in recently diagnosed type 1 diabetes patients with those in matched healthy donors. Regulatory and stem cell-like memory subsets were isolated from only 8 patients and roughly 8 healthy donors, whereas naive and central memory subsets came from all 30 or so donors. What the authors observed across the whole study: Naive, central memory and regulatory TCRB repertoires appeared to be more similar among patients than among healthy donors. Because small numbers of individuals were included in the HLA sub-analyses, any influence of HLA type on TCRB rearrangement was left unresolved. Type 1 diabetes patients showed a moderate but significant shortening of TCRB CDR3 length in all four CD4+ subsets. Fewer insertions and more nucleotide deletions at VDJ recombination sites were observed in patients with type 1 diabetes, implying thymic rearrangement abnormalities. Shorter templates might have been favored by PCR, but patient and control samples were amplified and corrected together, so both groups would have been affected equally by any skew. Sequencing cDNA rather than genomic DNA could over-represent highly expressing activated cells, although activation and CD3 levels did not differ between groups.

All of the isolated RNA was reverse transcribed with the High Capacity cDNA Reverse Transcription Kit, so expressed TCRB transcripts were sequenced. Deep immunoSEQ sequencing was performed on naive, central memory and regulatory T cell samples, with an average of roughly 3.6 million total reads per sample. Sorted cells were lysed in RLT buffer and RNA was extracted with DNase-treated RNeasy Micro or Mini kits, depending on cell number. Each cell subset was processed separately to prevent cross-contamination, with patient and healthy donor samples processed together. The immunoSEQ multiplex PCR was used to amplify TCRB sequences from cDNA, generating 87-bp fragments that spanned the CDR3 region. Sequencing of the amplicons was performed on the Illumina HiSeq platform. As for the original processing: Synthetic template baselines were used to correct PCR bias computationally, reads within Hamming distance 2 were collapsed together, and singletons that could not be merged were discarded. Reads were aligned to IMGT to assign V, D and J genes, CDR3 length, and insertions or deletions at six rearrangement sites. Within each subset, clonotype counts were normalized to the number of sorted cells before true diversity and Gini coefficients were calculated with the tcR R package. The overlap coefficient, calculated on TCRB nucleotide sequences, was used to quantify repertoire sharing. Out-of-frame TCRB sequences from naive cells were analyzed to stand in for the pre-selection repertoire. TCRdb limited this immuneACCESS table to in-frame rearrangements with V and J called. A share of clones is missing; checked studies link under half to unresolved V genes, and the rest is unexplained. From that table come the V and J calls and clone size; the DNA was used to work out D and trimming. Counted in this sample were about 650,000 clones; around an eighth of them appeared once. Around 0.12% of the sample is held by the ten biggest clonotypes.

This clone was seen only a few times. The antigen this receptor binds is unknown. No quality values exist for individual bases; no much larger clone is one base distant. From each donor, a single peripheral blood sample of 90 to 150 mL on average was drawn into heparinised tubes. A BD FACSAria II was used to sort naive, central memory, regulatory and stem cell-like memory CD4+ T cells with a panel that included CD45RO, CCR7, CD25, CD127, CD95 and CD27. Purity was above 98% for every sorted population. Right away, PBMCs were isolated by Lymphoprep density gradient centrifugation and were stained directly, with no culture step. Samples were stained and sorted in pairs, with one healthy donor and one patient per experiment, so that batch effects were minimized. From the cysteine up to the phenylalanine, the CDR3 has a length of 12 residues. The DNA shown is the 36-base CDR3, in frame from base 1. V and J lose 6 bases and 4 bases, and a span of 12 bases separates them. The germline V gene supplies CDR1 SQVTM and CDR2 ANQGSEA.

The receptor comes from a man aged 25-45 years with type 1 diabetes. The chain uses TRBV29-1 and TRBJ2-5; the D gene is not confidently resolved. Specimen: naive CD4+ T cells from blood. According to the study, the label for this sample's cell subset or site signals: true naive CD4+ T cells. The CDR3 loop reads CSVETEIETQYF. The DNA is TGCAGCGTCGAAACAGAGATAGAGACCCAGTACTTC.